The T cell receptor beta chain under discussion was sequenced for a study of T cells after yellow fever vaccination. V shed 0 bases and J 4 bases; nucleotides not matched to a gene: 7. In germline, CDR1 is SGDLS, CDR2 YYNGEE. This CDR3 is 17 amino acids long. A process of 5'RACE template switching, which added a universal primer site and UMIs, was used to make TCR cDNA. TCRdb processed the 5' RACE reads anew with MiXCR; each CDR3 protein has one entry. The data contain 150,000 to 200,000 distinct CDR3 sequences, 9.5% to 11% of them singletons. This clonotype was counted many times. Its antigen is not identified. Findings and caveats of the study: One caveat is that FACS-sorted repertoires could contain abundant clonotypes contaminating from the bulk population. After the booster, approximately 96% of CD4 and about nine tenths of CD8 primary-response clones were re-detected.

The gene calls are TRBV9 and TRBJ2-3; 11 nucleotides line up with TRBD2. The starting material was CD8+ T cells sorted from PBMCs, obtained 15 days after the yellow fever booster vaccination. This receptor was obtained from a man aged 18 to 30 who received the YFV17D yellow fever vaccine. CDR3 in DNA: TGTGCCAGCAGCGTAGCGGGTAGCGGGGGGGCCGCAGATACGCAGTATTTT. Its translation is CASSVAGSGGAADTQYF. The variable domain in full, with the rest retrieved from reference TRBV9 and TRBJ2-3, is DSGVTQTPKHLITATGQRVTLRCSPRSGDLSVYWYQQSLDQGLQFLIQYYNGEERAKGNILERFSAQQFPDLHSELNLSSLELGDSALYFCASSVAGSGGAADTQYFGPGTRLTVL.